This T cell receptor (beta chain) was obtained from a study of cytomegalovirus exposure and HLA in healthy donors (dated by TCRdb to about 2017). For the wider study: An earlier analysis of 550 to 700 of the donors reported 250 to 300 Gb of sequence data and 117 million unique TCR beta sequences from about 179 million T cells. To predict cytomegalovirus infection status, the study combined high-throughput TCR immunosequencing, statistical association of individual TCRs with disease status, and machine learning. Every repertoire in the discovery cohort had been generated on one and the same sequencing platform. An earlier analysis of more than 450 of the donors used high-throughput TCR beta sequencing to judge whether each TCR beta V gene segment behaved as functional or pseudogenic. The genetic ancestry cluster associated with self-reported Caucasian donors included roughly four fifths of the approximately 410 genotyped donors. Rather than drawing on any new phenotypic data, the later analysis identified candidate immune exposures from TCR beta sequences and the way those sequences occurred across donors. On average, 235,054 unique TCR beta nucleotide sequences were sequenced per donor among 300 to 500 genotyped donors of the cohort, with roughly a sixth of those sequences being non-productive. The study was designed to test whether signatures of past pathogen exposure could be identified by cataloging public T cell receptors. A separate validation cohort of roughly 130 different subjects was used in addition to the approximately 700-subject first cohort. To study patterns of TCR occurrence, a later analysis re-analyzed previously published TCR beta repertoires from 700 or so donors and added high-resolution HLA genotyping. Roughly 300 gigabases of sequencing data and tens of millions of unique TCR sequences were included in an early release covering about 700 HLA-typed donors. A later genetic analysis took genome-wide SNP genotypes for about 55% of the 666 donors and used that subset as a discovery cohort. The study profiled the T cell repertoires of hundreds of subjects by immunosequencing and related them to cytomegalovirus serostatus. Because of strong linkage in the cohort, roughly five DR-DQ haplotypes were treated as single units for association and clustering. Class I and class II HLA loci were covered by the typing at four-digit resolution. Typing coverage differed by locus: A, B, C, DRB1 and DQB1 were typed in about 620-640 donors, DQA1 in 522, DPA1 in 600 to 610, and DPB1 in around 490. Alongside the repertoire data, information on donor age, sex, ethnicity and CMV serostatus was compiled.

Overall results and qualifications from the work: In a later genetic analysis, fewer N-insertions in productive TCRs were reported among donors in an Asian-associated ancestry cluster than the approximately 710-donor mean. In a later genetic analysis, a missense DCLRE1C variant was associated with V-gene and J-gene trimming of TCR beta chains, and the association was replicated in an independent cohort. Correlated functional status among segregating V segments might reflect linkage disequilibrium, but an unknown experimental factor could not be ruled out. According to a later analysis, parvovirus B19, influenza, CMV and Epstein-Barr virus appeared linked to several top co-occurrence clusters. Three of the identified cytomegalovirus-associated TCR beta chains were confirmed in vitro to be specific for cytomegalovirus antigens. A further reported finding was that TCR beta sequences accurately predicted the HLA-A and HLA-B alleles for most subjects in the first cohort. A group of highly shared sequence variants was considered likely to be a technical artifact of the sequencing pipeline. In a later analysis, more than 15,000 TCR beta sequences were associated with specific HLA alleles at a false discovery rate of 0.05. Immune exposure information for the cohort was limited to CMV serostatus. Because some donors lacked HLA typing at each locus, the association tests relied only on the typed subset. In an earlier analysis of 587 of the donors, most TCR beta V segments appeared in productive rearrangements about 87% or about 30% of the time, broadly matching IMGT annotations. Because counts were too low, about 15 rarely observed V segments, including chromosome 9 orphons, were left out of the earlier analysis of over 550 of the donors. In a later analysis, most CMV-associated TCR beta chains were found to appear HLA-restricted, with HLA associations seemingly driven largely by CMV exposure. In the study, about 150 TCR beta chains were listed as associated with cytomegalovirus. Assigning TCR associations to individual alleles was difficult when HLA alleles, especially DR and DQ, strongly co-occurred. Presence/absence analyses assumed roughly uniform sequencing depth across donors, an assumption that may not hold. Compared with equally common non-associated chains, HLA-associated TCR beta chains in a later analysis were more clonally expanded and had lower generation probabilities. A later analysis found that TCR association rates varied across HLA loci, with DRB1 alleles showing the most associated TCRs and HLA-C alleles the fewest. Only TCR beta chains were sequenced in this cohort, and the absence of alpha or paired-chain data limited detectable features. The authors suggested that the approach could potentially be extended to other disease states and immunological phenotypes. Cytomegalovirus status was reported to be diagnosed by the classifier with high specificity and sensitivity in both the original and validation cohorts. While some public TCRs were present in many individuals, most TCR sequences turned up only very rarely across donors.

A word on this clone: Its target antigen remains unknown.

The cohort was made up of around 720 healthy bone marrow donors. All cohort members were sampled while nominally healthy, although unrecorded immune exposures were likely present. CMV serostatus was recorded as positive for almost 300 and negative for about 50% of the roughly 670 cohort members, whereas no CMV serostatus was recorded for the donor in question. A peripheral blood sample was collected from each donor, and TCR beta sequencing was performed on peripheral blood mononuclear cells. The Qiagen DNeasy Blood Extraction Kit was used to extract genomic DNA from the blood cell samples. Library method: the immunoSEQ multiplex PCR assay. For the multiplex PCR, a mixture combining 60 forward primers for TCR Vbeta segments and 13 reverse primers for TCR Jbeta segments was used. Amplification of the CDR3 region of rearranged TCR beta genes was performed with a multiplex PCR assay on genomic DNA. The amplified TCR beta libraries were sequenced on the Illumina HiSeq System as 87-base-pair reads. Per the original workflow: Across the 600 to 700 repertoires, a later analysis counted 60 million to 90 million unique TCR beta chains, 9 million to 14 million of which were shared by at least two donors. Raw reads were error-corrected and collapsed into unique sequences by a nearest-neighbor algorithm in which closely related sequences were merged to remove PCR and sequencing errors. CDR3 sequences were aligned to IMGT reference sequences to assign V, D and J gene segments. For a sequence to be retained, a match of at least six nucleotides was required to both a V gene segment and a J gene segment. Rearrangements were classified as productive when the CDR3 lacked stop codons and remained in frame with V and J, and all other rearrangements were classified as non-productive. Following IMGT convention, CDR3 was defined as the stretch from the second conserved V-encoded cysteine up to the conserved J-encoded phenylalanine. Sequences without an unambiguous match to a single V gene segment were excluded from the earlier analysis of almost 600 of the donors. An earlier analysis of about 600 of the donors called V segments functional above 56.7% productive rearrangements and segregating when the between-donor standard deviation exceeded 5%. A statistical classification framework was built to diagnose cytomegalovirus status from the catalog of TCR beta chain sequences. V and J gene assignment, in a later analysis, came from comparing TCR nucleotide sequences with IMGT/GENE-DB human TR gene sequences. Using the TCRdist pipeline, a later analysis assigned CDR3 sequences along with most-parsimonious VDJ recombination scenarios. In a later analysis, each TCR beta chain was defined by its CDR3 amino acid sequence together with its V-gene family, and reads without a unique V-gene family were excluded. To address suspected cross-contamination and a sequencing artifact, a later analysis removed around 590 highly shared, low-generation-probability nucleotide sequences. For each public chain, a later analysis derived a clonal expansion index from normalized ranks of inferred template counts within each repertoire. Generation probabilities in a later analysis came from a VDJ recombination model fitted to out-of-frame rearrangements, and those results were checked against IGoR. Hypergeometric tests were used in a later analysis to score TCR-TCR, TCR-HLA and TCR-CMV co-occurrence, with a repertoire-size bias correction applied to the TCR pairs. In a later analysis, false discovery rates were estimated by permuting HLA or CMV assignments 20 times. In a later analysis, co-occurring TCRs were grouped using DBSCAN, with TCRdist sequence similarity added in when clustering inside HLA-allele-positive subsets. For co-occurrence clustering, repertoires with fewer than 30,000 or more than 120,000 public chains were excluded, along with 4 to 6 repertoires with anomalous nucleotide sharing. TCRdb re-hosts the immuneACCESS table, in-frame sequences only. Its copies lack some clones; in the studies checked, an unresolved V gene accounts for under half of them, and the cause for the rest is not known. V, J and clone size are taken as reported in that table, and D and trimming were inferred from the DNA itself. The sample table holds around 40,000 clones. The ten largest make up around 5.9% of the sample.

Material for sequencing was PBMCs. This clonotype originated in a human donor in good health.

The DNA reads TGTGCCAGCAGTACGACAAGGATCGACGCTTTCTTT. Translated, this is CASSTTRIDAFF. The sequence joins TRBV6-1 to TRBJ1-1, with no reliable assignment of the D segment. From its cysteine to its phenylalanine, the CDR3 spans 12 amino acids. CDR3 DNA is the only sequence kept; it has 36 bases, read in frame from the first base. According to the germline V gene, CDR1 reads MNHNS and CDR2 reads SASEGT. The V and J ends are trimmed by 5 bases and 11 bases, leaving 15 bases between them.